These 17 T cell receptor beta chains were sequenced from one sample in a study of T cells in tumors after PD-1 blockade. TCRdb keeps only in-frame clones here, not all; method: immunoSEQ multiplex PCR. The sample records 40,000 to 55,000 clones, approximately 79% being singletons. Material: PBMCs, obtained before anti-PD-1 treatment. Every receptor here comes from a human donor with basal cell carcinoma.

V gene TRBV28 combines with J gene TRBJ1-2; D may be TRBD1 (6 bases). V dropped 6 bases and J dropped 5 bases, with 16 bases sitting between them. The CDR3 is made up of 14 amino acids. Looked up from germline, CDR1 is MDHEN and CDR2 is SYDVKM. The CDR3 nucleotides read TGTGCCAGCAGCCCCTCGACAGGTCCTTATGGCTACACCTTC. Translation gives CASSPSTGPYGYTF.

In this sample, this clone turned up a few times. The V gene is TRBV2, the J gene TRBJ1-6, with TRBD1 matching over 7 bases. With V trimmed by 6 bases and J by 6 bases, 5 bases remained unmatched. The length of the CDR3 is 14 residues. The germline CDR1 and CDR2 sequences are SNHLY and FYNNEI. In DNA, the CDR3 is TGTGCCAGCAGCCAGACAGGGCTTAATTCACCCCTCCACTTT. Translating gives CASSQTGLNSPLHF.

This clone showed up just a few times. The chain joins TRBV7-6 to TRBJ2-2; TRBD2 is a possible D gene (6 bases). V shed 1 base and J shed 4 bases, with 13 bases lying between them. Germline V gene sequence: CDR1 SGHVS, CDR2 FNYEAQ. CDR3 size: 16 residues. CDR3 DNA: TGTGCCAGCAGCTTAGAAGGCGGGGCCCTCACCGGGGAGCTGTTTTTT. Translated, it gives CASSLEGGALTGELFF.

The chain links TRBV29-1 to TRBJ2-1, with 7 bases identical to TRBD1. V was pared by 6 bases and J by 2 bases, with 7 bases of the junction left unmatched. Per the germline V gene, CDR1 is SQVTM and CDR2 is ANQGSEA. The CDR3 loop spans 14 amino acids. CDR3 residues: CSVRTGAAYNEQFF. For the CDR3, the DNA is TGCAGCGTCCGGACAGGAGCCGCCTACAATGAGCAGTTCTTC.

J is TRBJ1-6 and V is TRBV19; D is uncertain. This CDR3 region has 18 residues. V was clipped by 5 bases and J by 4 bases, with 21 bases between them. CDR1 and CDR2 (germline): LNHDA, SQIVND (reference sequence). The CDR3 nucleotides are TGTGCCAGTAGTCTCACGATGATCGGGGAATCGTATAATTCACCCCTCCACTTT. Translated: CASSLTMIGESYNSPLHF.

The V gene is TRBV28, the J gene TRBJ1-1; D is perhaps TRBD1 (5 bases). The germline gives CDR1 MDHEN, CDR2 SYDVKM. V lost 10 bases and J lost 4, with 13 bases in between. The CDR3 is 12 residues long. CDR3 DNA: TGTGCCACCCGGTTGGGGGGCACTGAAGCTTTCTTT. Translating gives CATRLGGTEAFF. The variable domain in full, completed from reference TRBV28 and TRBJ1-1, reads DVKVTQSSRYLVKRTGEKVFLECVQDMDHENMFWYRQDPGLGLRLIYFSYDVKMKEKGDIPEGYSVSREKKERFSLILESASTNQTSMYLCATRLGGTEAFFGQGTRLTVV.

The genes are TRBV9 and TRBJ2-3; the D call may be TRBD1 or TRBD2 (5 bases each). The CDR3 spans 15 residues. V was shortened by 0 bases and J by 1 base, with 9 bases between the two germline ends. Germline V gene data show CDR1 as SGDLS and CDR2 as YYNGEE. The CDR3 region has the DNA TGTGCCAGCAGCGTAGTTATGGGGGGCACAGATACGCAGTATTTT. Amino acids: CASSVVMGGTDTQYF.

This chain connects TRBV6-5 to TRBJ1-1; tentatively, D is TRBD1 (5 bases). The V and J ends lost 8 bases and 4 bases respectively, with 11 bases between them. The CDR3 contains 12 residues. From germline, CDR1 is MNHEY and CDR2 SVGAGI. The CDR3 here is CASEKRGTEAFF. The DNA of the CDR3 is TGTGCCAGCGAGAAGAGGGGCACTGAAGCTTTCTTT.

The chain has TRBV21-1 and TRBJ1-1. TRBV21-1 is tagged as a pseudogene. The CDR3 contains 15 residues. This CDR3 reads CASSKVIAENTEAFF. CDR3 nucleotide sequence: TGTGCCAGCAGCAAAGTTATAGCGGAAAACACTGAAGCTTTCTTT.

The J gene is TRBJ2-5, the V gene TRBV19; TRBD2 is a possible D gene (5 bases). Germline lookup yields CDR1 LNHDA and CDR2 SQIVND (reference sequence). The CDR3 contains 13 residues. Trimming removed 4 bases from V and 3 bases from J, with 9 bases in between. The CDR3 sequence: CASSRLAEETQYF. CDR3 DNA sequence: TGTGCCAGTAGTAGGCTAGCTGAAGAGACCCAGTACTTC.

This clone was recorded only once. V usage is TRBV15 and J usage is TRBJ1-1; D is uncertain. This CDR3 spans 16 amino acids. Trimming took 0 bases from V and 1 from J, leaving 12 bases between them. Germline values: CDR1 LNHNV, CDR2 YYDKDF (reference sequence). The CDR3 sequence is CATSRDWVRGNTEAFF. DNA for the CDR3: TGTGCCACCAGCAGAGATTGGGTTCGTGGGAACACTGAAGCTTTCTTT. The full variable domain, in which reference TRBV15 and TRBJ1-1 provide the parts outside the CDR3, is DAMVIQNPRYQVTQFGKPVTLSCSQTLNHNVMYWYQQKSSQAPKLLFHYYDKDFNNEADTPDNFQSRRPNTSFCFLDIRSPGLGDTAMYLCATSRDWVRGNTEAFFGQGTRLTVV.

The V call is TRBV11-3, the J call TRBJ2-7, with 7 bases matching TRBD1. The ends lost 5 bases at V and 2 bases at J; junction bases unmatched: 6. Germline V gene sequence: CDR1 SGHNT, CDR2 YENEEA. The length of the CDR3 is 14 residues. The CDR3 DNA is TGTGCCAGCAGCCCCCAGGGGGATACCTACGAGCAGTACTTC. Translation: CASSPQGDTYEQYF.

The chain uses TRBV5-1 and TRBJ1-1, with a tentative D call TRBD1 (5 bases). Deletions cut 4 bases from V and 4 bases from J, with 20 bases between. The CDR3 extends over 16 amino acids. Germline-derived CDR1 and CDR2 are SGHRS and YFSETQ. The CDR3 spells CASSGGWDGLGTEAFF. The CDR3 bases are TGCGCCAGCAGCGGGGGGTGGGACGGTCTCGGCACTGAAGCTTTCTTT.

V gene TRBV5-1 combines with J gene TRBJ1-1, with D tentatively TRBD1 (6 bases). CDR3 length: 14 residues. With 4 bases removed from V and 1 base from J, the gap between germline ends came to 11 bases. CDR1 is SGHRS and CDR2 is YFSETQ in the germline V gene. The CDR3 DNA reads TGCGCCAGCAGCCCTCGGGGACAGAACACTGAAGCTTTCTTT. Protein sequence: CASSPRGQNTEAFF.

V gene TRBV6-1 combines with J gene TRBJ1-3, with D unclear. The CDR3 is 13 amino acids. Germline assignment: CDR1 MNHNS and CDR2 SASEGT. V was shortened by 2 bases and J by 8 bases, with 10 bases between the two germline ends. CDR3 in amino acids: CASSELGAYTIYF. CDR3 nucleotides: TGTGCCAGCAGTGAATTAGGTGCCTACACCATATATTTT.

The chain carries TRBV7-9 and TRBJ2-1; 11 bases line up with TRBD2. Germline V lookup: CDR1 SEHNR, CDR2 FQNEAQ (reference sequence). The CDR3 consists of 15 residues. V shed 0 bases, J shed 10 bases, and the junction held 5 bases outside the gene matches. CDR3 bases: TGTGCCAGCAGCTTAGCGGAGACTAGCGGGAACGAGCAGTTCTTC. It is translated as CASSLAETSGNEQFF. Based on the CDR3 plus reference TRBV7-9 and TRBJ2-1, the full variable domain is DTGVSQNPRHKITKRGQNVTFRCDPISEHNRLYWYRQTLGQGPEFLTYFQNEAQLEKSRLLSDRFSAERPKGSFSTLEIQRTEQGDSAMYLCASSLAETSGNEQFFGPGTRLTVL.

This clone was seen more than once but under ten times. The chain carries TRBV7-3 and TRBJ2-2; no firm D call. V gave up 5 bases and J gave up 2 bases, with 6 bases separating them. The germline V gene encodes CDR1 SGHTA and CDR2 FQGTGA. The CDR3 has 13 amino acids. The CDR3 sequence: CASSILNTGELFF. The CDR3 coding sequence is TGTGCCAGCAGCATACTTAACACCGGGGAGCTGTTTTTT.